The 24 T cell receptor beta chains in this list originate from one sample, sequenced in a study of T cell responses to AZD1222 COVID-19 vaccine. Method: immunoSEQ multiplex PCR; TCRdb's copy keeps in-frame clones and lacks some. Of 100,000 to 150,000 clones in the sample, approximately 90% were seen once. The source material was peripheral blood, sampled on day 0 of AZD1222 vaccination. All receptors come from an adult in good health.

The chain combines TRBV7-8 with TRBJ1-3; D uncertain. CDR1 is SGHVS and CDR2 is FQNEAQ in the germline V gene. V was pared by 1 base and J by 4 bases, with 17 bases between. This CDR3 comprises 17 residues. The CDR3 sequence is CASSLVRRTRLGNTIYF. The CDR3, as DNA: TGTGCCAGCAGCTTAGTAAGGCGGACTCGGCTCGGAAACACCATATATTTT.

V gene TRBV11-3 combines with J gene TRBJ1-4; D is possibly TRBD1 (5 bases). With 6 bases removed from V and 4 bases from J, the gap between germline ends came to 9 bases. Germline V gives CDR1 SGHNT, CDR2 YENEEA. CDR3 size: 13 residues. The CDR3 is CASRTDLNEKLFF. The CDR3, as DNA: TGTGCCAGCAGGACAGACCTTAATGAAAAACTGTTTTTT.

This clone appeared a few times. The chain links TRBV13 to TRBJ1-3; tentatively, D is TRBD1 (6 bases). This CDR3 spans 19 amino acids. Germline CDR1 is PRHDT and CDR2 is FYEKMQ (reference sequence). The V end was cut by 2 bases, the J end by 3 bases, with 23 bases between. The CDR3 DNA reads as TGTGCCAGCAGCTTATACCTAGCAGATTACAGGGACTTTGGAAACACCATATATTTT. Translation gives CASSLYLADYRDFGNTIYF.

The chain recombines TRBV9 with TRBJ2-5; D uncertain. The CDR3 length is 14 residues. The germline V and J ends were trimmed by 0 bases and 0 bases, with 6 bases remaining between them. The germline V gene encodes CDR1 SGDLS and CDR2 YYNGEE. CDR3 amino acids: CASSVVSNQETQYF. The CDR3, as DNA: TGTGCCAGCAGCGTAGTCAGTAACCAAGAGACCCAGTACTTC.

This rearrangement joins TRBV28 to TRBJ2-5, with D possibly TRBD1 on 5 matching bases. Germline V gene data show CDR1 as MDHEN and CDR2 as SYDVKM. V lost 5 bases and J lost 5, with 12 bases in between. The CDR3 loop spans 13 amino acids. Here the CDR3 DNA reads TGTGCCAGCAGTGGGGCCACGTATGAGACCCAGTACTTC. It codes for CASSGATYETQYF.

The chain links TRBV21-1 to TRBJ2-3; no check of the table's D call, TRBD2, against the DNA was made. TRBV21-1 is flagged as a pseudogene. The CDR3 is 16 residues long. Written as DNA, the CDR3 is TGTGCCAGCAGCAAAGTGGGGCGGGATCGCACAGATACGCAGTATTTT. Translation: CASSKVGRDRTDTQYF.

V gene TRBV28 combines with J gene TRBJ1-2; 11 bases agree with TRBD1. The CDR3 runs to 14 residues. Germline lookup yields CDR1 MDHEN and CDR2 SYDVKM. The junction had 7 bases not matched to a gene; V was cut back by 7 bases and J by 6 bases. The CDR3 protein is CASTKRGQGDGYTF. The CDR3 nucleotides are TGTGCCAGCACTAAAAGGGGACAGGGGGATGGCTACACCTTC.

The chain recombines TRBV29-1 with TRBJ2-5; 15 nucleotides agree with TRBD2. The V gene's germline CDR1 is SQVTM and CDR2 ANQGSEA. The CDR3 consists of 18 residues. J lost 7 bases, V lost 2 bases, and 14 bases had no gene match. The CDR3 region has the DNA TGCAGCGTTGAATTTTTAGGACTAGCGGGAGGGACGGAAGGGACCCAGTACTTC. Translating it yields CSVEFLGLAGGTEGTQYF.

This rearrangement joins TRBV24-1 to TRBJ1-1; D gene uncertain. V shed 4 bases and J shed 10 bases, with 12 bases lying between them. The CDR3 runs 12 residues. Germline CDR1 and CDR2: KGHDR and SFDVKD. The CDR3 spells CATSDPGVGAFF. The CDR3 DNA follows: TGTGCCACCAGTGACCCTGGCGTCGGAGCTTTCTTT.

The rearrangement uses TRBV12-3 or TRBV12-4 and TRBJ2-7; D may match TRBD1 or TRBD2 (5 bases each). V lost 3 bases and J 1 base, leaving 7 bases between the germline ends. The CDR3 has 13 residues. The CDR3 DNA reads as TGTGCCAGCAGTTTGGGACCATCCTACGAGCAGTACTTC. Protein product: CASSLGPSYEQYF.

The chain carries TRBV10-3 and TRBJ2-1; tentatively, D is TRBD1 (5 bases). The germline gives CDR1 ENHRY, CDR2 SYGVKD. Between the trimmed V and J ends, which lost 2 bases and 8 bases, there was a span of 7 bases. The CDR3 has 12 residues. The DNA of the CDR3 is TGTGCCATCAGTGAGAGGGGATATGAGCAGTTCTTC. Translated, it gives CAISERGYEQFF.

The V and J genes are TRBV14 and TRBJ1-1; tentative D call: TRBD1 (5 bases). From germline, CDR1 is SGHDN and CDR2 FVKESK. V gave up 5 bases and J gave up 0 bases, with 10 bases separating them. The CDR3 spans 14 residues. The CDR3 is CASSILGVNTEAFF. The CDR3 region has the DNA TGTGCCAGCAGCATTTTAGGGGTGAACACTGAAGCTTTCTTT.

The chain carries TRBV12-3 or TRBV12-4 and TRBJ1-2; tentatively, D is TRBD1 (5 bases). Trimming left V 7 bases short and J 7 bases short, with 16 bases between. The CDR3 sequence is 13 residues long. CDR3 sequence (DNA): TGTGCCAGCACCTTCAGAGGGCAGGGTGGCTACACCTTC. It specifies CASTFRGQGGYTF.

The chain carries TRBV7-9 and TRBJ2-5; tentatively, D is TRBD2 (6 bases). CDR1 and CDR2 (germline): SEHNR, FQNEAQ (reference sequence). The CDR3 is 17 residues long. Deletions cut 1 base from V and 5 bases from J, with 20 bases between. The CDR3 DNA reads TGTGCCAGCAGCTTAGGGCGGCGGGGAACCGGCGGGGAGACCCAGTACTTC. Translating it yields CASSLGRRGTGGETQYF.

DNA for the CDR3: TGCGCCAGCAGCCGCGGACTAGCGGGAGGTCTGGATGAGCAGTTCTTC. It is translated as CASSRGLAGGLDEQFF. The chain carries TRBV4-1 and TRBJ2-1; TRBD2 aligns across 14 bases. V lost 4 bases to trimming and J lost 8 bases; unmatched junction nucleotides: 7. This CDR3 contains 16 residues. CDR1 MGHRA and CDR2 YSYEKL come from the germline V gene.

The chain combines TRBV11-3 with TRBJ2-1, with 9 bases identical to TRBD1. Germline V gene sequence: CDR1 SGHNT, CDR2 YENEEA. V shed 1 base and J 5 bases; nucleotides not matched to a gene: 3. The CDR3 is 15 residues long. The CDR3 DNA sequence: TGTGCCAGCAGCTTAGGGGACAGGGCCAACAATGAGCAGTTCTTC. This sequence encodes CASSLGDRANNEQFF.

CDR3 in DNA: TGTGCCAGCAGTTATGCCCCTGGAAACCAAGAGACCCAGTACTTC. This sequence encodes CASSYAPGNQETQYF. This chain connects TRBV27 to TRBJ2-5; D gene unclear. The V gene's germline CDR1 is MNHEY and CDR2 SMNVEV (reference sequence). Trimming took 4 bases from V and 0 from J, leaving 12 bases between them. CDR3 length equals 15 residues.

The rearrangement links TRBV10-3 to TRBJ1-5, with D hard to call. This CDR3 is built from 13 residues. Germline V gives CDR1 ENHRY, CDR2 SYGVKD. CDR3 bases: TGTGCGGTGGGAATTTATAGCAATCAGCCCCAGCATTTT. Encoded protein: CAVGIYSNQPQHF.

This chain joins TRBV29-1 and TRBJ1-5, with a tentative D call TRBD1 (5 bases). Germline values: CDR1 SQVTM, CDR2 ANQGSEA. V was shortened by 4 bases and J by 6 bases, with 13 bases between the two germline ends. The CDR3 is made up of 13 amino acids. This chain's CDR3 is CSVVWGLGQPQHF. The CDR3 DNA is TGCAGCGTTGTTTGGGGGTTGGGTCAGCCCCAGCATTTT.

The chain carries TRBV5-6 and TRBJ1-6; 7 nucleotides match TRBD1. The CDR3 length is 14 residues. V dropped 0 bases and J dropped 10; count of bases not matched to a gene: 4. The germline V gene has CDR1 SGHDT and CDR2 YYEEEE. The CDR3 here is CASSLGRGRSPLHF. CDR3 in DNA: TGTGCCAGCAGCTTGGGGAGGGGGCGGTCACCCCTCCACTTT.

The chain links TRBV6-5 to TRBJ2-7; 7 bases are a match to TRBD2. CDR3 length: 15 amino acids. The junction had 8 bases not matched to a gene; V was cut back by 0 bases and J by 6 bases. Germline assignment: CDR1 MNHEY and CDR2 SVGAGI. CDR3: CASSYSLGTMIEQYF. CDR3 in DNA: TGTGCCAGCAGTTACTCGCTCGGGACTATGATCGAGCAGTACTTC.

This clone was recorded once. The V and J genes are TRBV19 and TRBJ2-2; no definite D call. Trimming left V 3 bases short and J 6 bases short, with 14 bases between. CDR3 length equals 15 residues. Germline V gives CDR1 LNHDA, CDR2 SQIVND (reference sequence). In DNA, the CDR3 is TGTGCCAGTAGTATGACTTTTATGGGCCCCGGGGAGCTGTTTTTT. Translation gives CASSMTFMGPGELFF.

The chain carries TRBV3-1 (or the pseudogene TRBV3-2) and TRBJ2-3; no clear D. The CDR3 is 13 amino acids. Trimming removed 2 bases from V and 3 bases from J, with 6 bases in between. The germline V gene encodes CDR1 LGHDT and CDR2 YNNKEL (reference sequence). In DNA form, the CDR3 reads TGTGCCAGCAGCCAACGGGCGACAGATACGCAGTATTTT. Protein sequence: CASSQRATDTQYF.

The CDR3 loop is CASSLSSSDTQYF. CDR3 sequence (DNA): TGTGCCAGCAGCTTAAGCTCTTCAGATACGCAGTATTTT. The V gene is TRBV11-1, the J gene TRBJ2-3; D ambiguous. The germline V gene encodes CDR1 SGHAT and CDR2 FQDESV (reference sequence). The CDR3 is 13 residues long. Trimming left V 2 bases short and J 4 bases short, with 7 bases between.